The present T cell receptor (beta chain) was sequenced within a study of a mutant IDH1 vaccine in newly diagnosed glioma. This clone appeared a single time. Its antigen is unidentified. Produced via immunoSEQ multiplex PCR; TCRdb's table is partial and in-frame only. The sample records 69,000 or so clones, around 90% being singletons. Time point: week 35, safety follow-up. All doses held 300 ug of mutant IDH1 20-mer peptide, with topical imiquimod. Material: PBMCs, obtained from a glioma patient whose treatment included an IDH1 peptide vaccine. This clonotype was obtained from a man younger than 45 with glioma.

CDR3 sequence reads: CASSLQGASGNTIYF. The CDR3 DNA sequence: TGCGCCAGCAGCCTCCAGGGGGCATCTGGAAACACCATATATTTT. The rearrangement links TRBV4-1 to TRBJ1-3, with 8 bases fitting TRBD1. This CDR3 has 15 amino acids. The V gene's germline CDR1 is MGHRA and CDR2 YSYEKL. V lost 4 bases and J lost 1; bases outside the gene matches: 3.